Sequencing of this T cell receptor (beta chain) was carried out in a study of monozygotic twins with inflammatory bowel disease. TCRdb re-called the 5' RACE reads and catalogs CDR3 proteins one per entry, DNA excluded. The sample holds about 160,000 distinct CDR3 sequences. The study's findings and limits: IBD patients had lower TCRbeta diversity (inverse Simpson) than healthy co-twins. Repertoire similarity matched across concordant and discordant twins, perhaps owing to limited power.

For this clonotype: Antigen unknown.

Germline CDR1 SGDLS, CDR2 YYNGEE. This CDR3 is built from 15 residues. The J gene is TRBJ2-7, the V gene TRBV9; TCRdb's assignment of TRBD2 cannot be checked, as there is no DNA. The receptor was derived from a human donor with ulcerative colitis or Crohn's disease, or a healthy co-twin of an affected twin (not recorded which). Sequencing input: blood. The CDR3 spells CASSVEDSGSNEQYF.